This T cell receptor (beta chain) was found in a study of blood T cell repertoires in COVID-19 (TCRdb year 2020). About the investigation overall: Samples from collaborators originated in the United States, Italy and Spain and spanned both the acute and convalescent phases of COVID-19. Where HLA class I and class II types were available, the types were taken from metadata supplied by the sample provider, not from assay-based typing. A freely available public database, intended as a resource for researchers studying the immune response to SARS-CoV-2, is where the repertoires were released. Samples were obtained from the ongoing ImmuneRACE study (first 160 participants) and from roughly 1,300 subjects provided by 6 global collaborators. Sample metadata almost always included a de-identified subject ID, COVID-19 status, age in years and sex. The dataset comprised deeply sampled blood TCRbeta repertoires from subjects exposed to, actively infected with, or recovered from COVID-19. The prospective study material was composed of cDNA or gDNA derived from T cells, B-cell-depleted T cells, or PBMCs. What the research found in general, with its limitations: The quantity of clinical and demographic metadata differed by source and by participant and was supplied without curation.

Points on this clone: Which antigen it targets is not known. Base qualities are not provided; no much larger clone lies one nucleotide away.

Measured from the cysteine to the phenylalanine, the CDR3 is 11 residues long. The entry retains the CDR3 DNA only, 33 bases that are in frame from base 1. The germline V gene (reference sequence) provides CDR1 GTSNPN and CDR2 SVGIG. Relative to germline, V is 2 bases shorter and J is 10 bases shorter, with 11 bases between their ends. Whole blood was collected in K2EDTA tubes by collaborating institutions according to the institutions' own protocols. For TCRbeta analysis, collaborator samples were shipped as frozen whole blood, as isolated PBMCs, or as DNA extracted from either sample type. TCRbeta CDR3 regions were amplified from genomic DNA using the immunoSEQ Assay, a bias-controlled multiplex PCR. From the authors' description of their analysis: Within the assay, amplification of reference gene primers was used to estimate how many nucleated cells each sample contained. To quantify the absolute abundance of each unique TCRbeta CDR3 rearrangement, sequence reads were collapsed and filtered. For each sample, productive Simpson clonality was calculated as the square root of Simpson's diversity index over productive rearrangements. Entries here come from immuneACCESS through TCRdb and include only in-frame sequences with V and J called. Some clones fail to appear in such tables; in the studies checked, an unresolved V gene covers under half of the shortfall, and the cause of the remainder is unknown. V and J calls plus clone size are reproduced from that table; the DNA served to infer D and trimming. The sample yields hundreds of thousands of clones; about 90% were counted once. The biggest ten clones account for more than 0.25% of the sample.

The clonotype comes from a woman between 18 and 29 years old with acute or convalescent COVID-19. Sequencing input: peripheral blood. This sequence uses TRBV30 and TRBJ1-2, with TRBD1 perhaps the D gene, on 5 matching bases. The DNA sequence follows: TGTGCCTGGAGTCGGACAAGTCTCTACACCTTC. Translated, it reads CAWSRTSLYTF.